The 5 T cell receptor beta chains presented below share a single source sample, sequenced in a study of T cells in Graves' hyperthyroidism and ophthalmopathy. What was amplified from RNA transcripts were TCR beta CDR3 regions. TCR CDR3 regions were first amplified by RT-PCR with HTBI primers. A single record per CDR3 protein comes from TCRdb applying MiXCR to the multiplex PCR reads. Counted here are some 510,000 distinct CDR3 sequences, 35% to 55% occurring once; the ten biggest clones make up just over 8%. The sample taken for sequencing was peripheral blood or thyroid tissue (not recorded which). The source is a young woman with Graves' hyperthyroidism.

This clonotype was counted many times. In DNA form, the CDR3 reads TGTGCCAGCAGCCAGGCACAGGGGCGGTATTCACCCCTCCACTTT. Its translation is CASSQAQGRYSPLHF. The rearrangement joins TRBV2 to TRBJ1-6, with TRBD1 matching 7 bases. The CDR3 has 15 residues. CDR1 is SNHLY, CDR2 FYNNEI, per germline. The trim removed 6 bases at V and 8 bases at J, leaving 10 bases unmatched.

The chain has TRBV9 and TRBJ1-2; TRBD1 aligns across 7 bases. From germline, CDR1 is SGDLS and CDR2 YYNGEE. The CDR3 extends over 12 amino acids. The ends lost 0 bases at V and 9 bases at J; junction bases unmatched: 2. CDR3 coding DNA: TGTGCCAGCAGCGTAGAGACAGGGAGCTACACCTTC. Translated: CASSVETGSYTF.

As regards this clonotype: At one end, the junction sequence differs from germline, possibly due to a read error. The rearrangement uses TRBV2 and TRBJ2-5, with a possible D match to TRBD1 (5 bases). The CDR3 sequence is 16 residues long. The germline gives CDR1 SNHLY, CDR2 FYNNEI. The CDR3 sequence: CANSAGWGNNGETQYF. The CDR3 region has the DNA TGTGCCAACAGTGCAGGTTGGGGCAACAATGGAGAGACCCAGTACTTC.

The chain combines TRBV25-1 with TRBJ2-7; D might be TRBD2 (6 bases). This CDR3 has 12 amino acids. CDR1 MGHDK and CDR2 SYGVNS come from the germline V gene. The V and J ends lost 7 bases and 4 bases respectively, with 11 bases between them. CDR3 nucleotides: TGTGCCAGCATGGGGAGGAAATACGAGCAGTACTTC. Translation: CASMGRKYEQYF.

This rearrangement joins TRBV15 to TRBJ1-5; no firm D call. This CDR3 region has 13 residues. Germline CDR1 reads LNHNV; CDR2 reads YYDKDF (reference sequence). V lost 11 bases and J lost 3, with 14 bases in between. The CDR3 protein is CAWSGQYNQPQHF. The CDR3 nucleotides are TGTGCCTGGAGCGGCCAGTACAATCAGCCCCAGCATTTT.